The sequence of this TCR beta chain was determined in a study of blood T cell repertoires in COVID-19. Study overall: The samples span acute and convalescent COVID-19 from the United States, Italy and Spain. The cDNA or gDNA used as material had been derived from T cells, B-cell-depleted T cells, or PBMCs.

Original handling: The authors estimated nucleated cell counts from reference gene primer amplification. The table came from immunoSEQ multiplex PCR; TCRdb's copy has only in-frame clones and leaves some out. V and J calls and clone size are as listed in that table; D and trimming were resolved from the DNA. The sample contains 65,000 to 85,000 clones, roughly 87% of which appear only once. The origin of this receptor is a man aged 50 or older with active COVID-19. Source material: peripheral blood.

In DNA form, the CDR3 reads TGCGCCAGCAGTCAATACAGTGAAGATAGCAATCAGCCCCAGCATTTT. Protein sequence: CASSQYSEDSNQPQHF. The genes are TRBV23-1 and TRBJ1-5; D remains unclear. TRBV23-1 is classed as an ORF, of uncertain function. Trimming left V 1 base short and J 0 bases short, with 10 bases between. The CDR3 is 16 residues long.